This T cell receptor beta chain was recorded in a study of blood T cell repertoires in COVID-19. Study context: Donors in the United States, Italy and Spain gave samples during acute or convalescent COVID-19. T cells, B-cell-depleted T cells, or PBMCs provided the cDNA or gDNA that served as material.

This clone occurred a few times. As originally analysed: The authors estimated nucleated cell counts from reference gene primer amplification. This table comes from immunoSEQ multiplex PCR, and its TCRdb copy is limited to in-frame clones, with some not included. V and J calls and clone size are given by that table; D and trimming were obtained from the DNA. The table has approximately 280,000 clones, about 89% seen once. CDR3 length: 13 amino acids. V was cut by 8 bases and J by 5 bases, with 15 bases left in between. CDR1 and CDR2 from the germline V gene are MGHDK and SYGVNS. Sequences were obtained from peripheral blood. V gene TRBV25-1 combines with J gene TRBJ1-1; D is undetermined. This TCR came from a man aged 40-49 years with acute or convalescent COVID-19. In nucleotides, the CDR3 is TGTGCCAGCGGCAAGGCGGGGAGAACTGAAGCTTTCTTT. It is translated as CASGKAGRTEAFF.